One sample yielded the 15 T cell receptor beta chains listed below, sequenced in a study of tumor-infiltrating lymphocytes in glioblastoma multiforme. TCRB libraries came from RNA via three nested multiplex PCR rounds. TCRdb reprocessed the multiplex PCR reads via MiXCR and lists one record per CDR3 protein. The table shows some 15,000 distinct CDR3 sequences, with over 60% occurring only once. Sequenced input: brain tumor tissue. Source of these receptors: a male donor with glioblastoma.

The chain combines TRBV20-1 with TRBJ2-7, with a possible D match to TRBD2 (6 bases). Germline V CDR1 and CDR2: DFQATT, SNEGSKA (reference sequence). V lost 2 bases, J lost 10 bases, and 21 bases lay in between. This CDR3 comprises 14 residues. The CDR3 protein is CSARNIADKWNQYF. In DNA form, the CDR3 reads TGCAGTGCTAGAAACATAGCGGATAAGTGGAATCAGTACTTC.

The chain has TRBV11-2 and TRBJ2-7, with 8 positions matching TRBD2. The CDR3 extends over 16 amino acids. Germline lookup yields CDR1 SGHAT and CDR2 FQNNGV. In DNA, the CDR3 is TGTGCATCGTCGACGAATTTAGCGGGAAACTCATACGAGCAGTACTTC. Encoded protein: CASSTNLAGNSYEQYF. The variable domain in full, completed from reference TRBV11-2 and TRBJ2-7, reads EAGVAQSPRYKIIEKRQSVAFWCNPISGHATLYWYQQILGQGPKLLIQFQNNGVVDDSQLPKDRFSAERLKGVDSTLKIQPAKLEDSAVYLCASSTNLAGNSYEQYFGPGTRLTVT.

With respect to this clonotype: It is likely a read error, because the conserved phenylalanine at the end of the CDR3 is missing. The chain employs TRBV12-3 or TRBV12-4 and TRBJ1-6; no clear D gene. CDR3 size: 13 residues. V was pared by 7 bases and J by 14 bases, with 18 bases between. The CDR3 protein is CASNPFRRSSLHV. In DNA form, the CDR3 reads TGTGCCAGCAACCCCTTCAGGAGGTCATCCCTCCACGTT.

Concerning this clonotype: Compared with germline, one end of the junction differs, possibly owing to a read error. J is TRBJ2-1 and V is TRBV5-6; D uncertain. The CDR3 runs to 13 residues. CDR1 and CDR2 from the germline V gene are SGHDT and YYEEEE. CDR3 in amino acids: CVNSSVAYNEQFF. The CDR3 coding sequence is TGTGTCAACAGCTCCGTCGCCTATAATGAGCAGTTCTTC. Together with reference TRBV5-6 and TRBJ2-1, the CDR3 gives the full variable domain: DAGVTQSPTHLIKTRGQQVTLRCSPKSGHDTVSWYQQALGQGPQFIFQYYEEEERQRGNFPDRFSGHQFPNYSSELNVNALLLGDSALYLCVNSSVAYNEQFFGPGTRLTVL.

The chain employs TRBV11-2 and TRBJ1-6; 9 bases are shared with TRBD1. In germline, CDR1 is SGHAT, CDR2 FQNNGV. The length of the CDR3 is 16 residues. Trimming removed 5 bases from V and 13 bases from J; junction bases left unmatched: 15. Written as DNA, the CDR3 is TGTGCCAGCAGCAGCAACAGGGGGCCAAGACTGGGGCCCCTCCACTTT. This translates into CASSSNRGPRLGPLHF.

This clonotype was seen just once. A much larger clone sits a single nucleotide away, making a read error possible. This sequence joins TRBV6-1 and TRBJ2-1, with 7 bases aligning to TRBD2. There are 14 residues in the CDR3. In germline, CDR1 is MNHNS, CDR2 SASEGT. For the CDR3, the DNA is TGTGCCAGCAGAAGCGGGGACTCCTACAAAGAGCAGTTCTTC. The encoded protein is CASRSGDSYKEQFF.

The V gene is TRBV11-2, the J gene TRBJ2-1; possible D gene TRBD2, 5 bases. Germline V gives CDR1 SGHAT, CDR2 FQNNGV. CDR3 size: 15 residues. Trimming left V 4 bases short and J 7 bases short, with 17 bases between. The chain's CDR3 is CASSYGAEALNEQFF. The CDR3 DNA sequence: TGTGCCAGCAGCTACGGCGCGGAGGCCCTGAATGAGCAGTTCTTC.

A remark on this clonotype: A read error may produce the germline difference seen at one junction end. The chain combines TRBV20-1 with TRBJ2-1; unclear D gene. This CDR3 has 12 residues. Germline CDR1 and CDR2: DFQATT and SNEGSKA (reference sequence). The chain's CDR3 is CSAQPQYDDQFF. CDR3 bases: TGCAGCGCTCAGCCACAGTACGATGATCAGTTCTTC.

The CDR3: CSADPLGTAQETQYF. The CDR3 bases are TGCAGTGCTGACCCTCTGGGGACAGCCCAAGAGACCCAGTACTTC. This chain connects TRBV20-1 to TRBJ2-5; TRBD1 aligns across 7 bases. V dropped 5 bases and J dropped 1; count of bases not matched to a gene: 10. The length of the CDR3 is 15 residues. The germline CDR1 and CDR2 sequences are DFQATT and SNEGSKA (reference sequence).

Comments on this clonotype: Without the conserved terminal phenylalanine or tryptophan, this CDR3 likely stems from a read error. The chain combines TRBV11-3 with TRBJ2-4, with TRBD1 matching over 7 bases. V lost 5 bases, J lost 1 base, and 8 bases stayed unmatched. Germline CDR1 is SGHNT and CDR2 is YENEEA. This CDR3 has 16 residues. CDR3 nucleotides: TGTGCCAGCAGCCCCCGACAGGGTCCGGCCAAAAACATTCAGTACCAA. Translating it yields CASSPRQGPAKNIQYQ.

CDR3 coding DNA: TGTGCCAGCAGAACAGGGGGTGCAACTAATGAAAAACTGTTTTTT. Its translation: CASRTGGATNEKLFF. The chain links TRBV6-5 to TRBJ1-4, with 8 bases identical to TRBD1. The junction had 3 bases not matched to a gene; V was cut back by 6 bases and J by 0 bases. The CDR3 length is 15 residues. Germline V lookup: CDR1 MNHEY, CDR2 SVGAGI.

This chain joins TRBV29-1 and TRBJ2-5; TRBD2 matches 12 bases. The CDR3 spans 14 residues. Trimming took 7 bases from V and 5 from J; bases not matched to a gene: 8. Germline V gene lookup returns CDR1 SQVTM and CDR2 ANQGSEA. CDR3 coding DNA: TGCAGCGATCAGACTAGCGGGAGTTTTGAGACCCAGTACTTC. This sequence encodes CSDQTSGSFETQYF.

Of note for this clonotype: A read error may produce the germline difference seen at one junction end. The gene calls are TRBV29-1 and TRBJ2-2; D might be TRBD2 (6 bases). From germline, CDR1 is SQVTM and CDR2 ANQGSEA. This CDR3 region has 13 residues. The CDR3 spells CSVEVGSTGELFF. The CDR3, as DNA: TGCAGCGTTGAGGTCGGGAGTACCGGCGAGCTGTTTTTT.

The chain recombines TRBV20-1 with TRBJ1-5; the match to TRBD1 covers 7 bases. The CDR3 covers 13 residues. Germline CDR1 reads DFQATT; CDR2 reads SNEGSKA (reference sequence). Trimming at V came to 5 bases and at J to 6 bases, leaving 7 bases not matched to a gene. The CDR3 loop reads CSASYRGLQPQHF. Written as DNA, the CDR3 is TGCAGTGCTTCTTACAGGGGTCTTCAGCCCCAGCATTTT.

The gene calls are TRBV12-5 and TRBJ2-1, with D unresolved. CDR3 length: 15 amino acids. V lost 2 bases to trimming and J lost 4 bases, with 12 bases between them. Germline CDR1 is LGHNT and CDR2 is FRNRAP. CDR3 DNA: TGTGCTAGTGGTTTGACTCACTACCGTTACAATGAGCAGTTCTTC. This translates into CASGLTHYRYNEQFF.